This record covers a single T cell receptor (beta chain). The antigen is not known. It was with 60 Vbeta and 13 Jbeta primers that the PCR ran. The repertoire was sequenced with immunoSEQ multiplex PCR; TCRdb's copy has only in-frame clones and lacks some. The sample contains 100,000 to 150,000 clones, roughly 83% of which appear only once. This sample stems from a study of cytomegalovirus exposure and HLA in healthy donors. General study findings and limits: A later analysis reportedly found fewer N-insertions in an Asian-associated ancestry cluster than the approximately 700-donor mean.

Trimming removed 8 bases from V and 7 bases from J, with 9 bases in between. CDR3 length: 12 residues. In germline, CDR1 is MNHEY, CDR2 SVGAGI. The sample consisted of PBMCs. The genes are TRBV6-5 and TRBJ1-6; no definite D call. This sequence originates from a girl aged 2 to 9 in good health and CMV-seronegative. The CDR3 nucleotides read TGTGCCAGCCCTCCCCCGAATTCACCCCTCCACTTT. The encoded protein is CASPPPNSPLHF.